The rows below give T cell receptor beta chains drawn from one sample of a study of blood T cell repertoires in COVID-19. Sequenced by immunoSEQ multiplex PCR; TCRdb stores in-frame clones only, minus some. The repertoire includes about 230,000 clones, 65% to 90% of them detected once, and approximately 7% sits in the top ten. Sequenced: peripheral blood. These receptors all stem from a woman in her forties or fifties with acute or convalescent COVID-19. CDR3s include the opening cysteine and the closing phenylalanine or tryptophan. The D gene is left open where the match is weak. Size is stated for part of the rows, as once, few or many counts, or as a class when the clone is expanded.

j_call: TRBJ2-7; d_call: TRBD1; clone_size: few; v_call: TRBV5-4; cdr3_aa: CASSSGQGASEQYF; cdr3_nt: TGTGCCAGCAGCTCGGGACAGGGGGCAAGCGAGCAGTACTTC
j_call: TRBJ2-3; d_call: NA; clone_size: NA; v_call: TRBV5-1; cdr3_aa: CASRTGTPTGTDTQYF; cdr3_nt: TGCGCCAGCAGGACCGGGACTCCAACGGGCACAGATACGCAGTATTTT
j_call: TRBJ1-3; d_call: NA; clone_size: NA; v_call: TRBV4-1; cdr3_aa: CASSQDTGGGNTIYF; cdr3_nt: TGCGCCAGCAGCCAAGATACGGGGGGGGGAAACACCATATATTTT
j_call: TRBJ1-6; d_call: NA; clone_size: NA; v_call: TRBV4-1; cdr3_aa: CASSQDRGRGSPLHF; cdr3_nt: TGCGCCAGCAGCCAAGACAGAGGAAGGGGTTCACCCCTCCACTTT
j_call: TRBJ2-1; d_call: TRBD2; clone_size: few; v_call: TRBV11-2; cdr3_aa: CASSFAGTSGNNEQFF; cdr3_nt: TGTGCCAGCAGCTTTGCCGGGACTAGCGGGAACAATGAGCAGTTCTTC
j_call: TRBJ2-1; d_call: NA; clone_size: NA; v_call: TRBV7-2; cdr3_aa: CASSLGGGTSYNEQFF; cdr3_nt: TGTGCCAGCAGCTTAGGAGGGGGAACCTCCTACAATGAGCAGTTCTTC
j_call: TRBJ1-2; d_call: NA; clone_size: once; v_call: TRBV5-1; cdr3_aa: CASGESGDYGYTF; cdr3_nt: TGCGCCAGCGGCGAATCGGGTGACTATGGCTACACCTTC
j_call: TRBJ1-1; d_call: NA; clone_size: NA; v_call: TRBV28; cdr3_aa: CASSLWGPGGTEAFF; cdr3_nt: TGTGCCAGCAGTTTATGGGGGCCGGGCGGCACTGAAGCTTTCTTT
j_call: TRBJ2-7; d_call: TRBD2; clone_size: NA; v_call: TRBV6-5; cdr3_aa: CASRSLAAGYEQYF; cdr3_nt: TGTGCCAGCAGATCACTAGCGGCAGGCTACGAGCAGTACTTC
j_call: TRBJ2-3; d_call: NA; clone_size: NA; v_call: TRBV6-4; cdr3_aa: CASSEAGSTDTQYF; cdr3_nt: TGTGCCAGCAGTGAGGCAGGGAGCACAGATACGCAGTATTTT
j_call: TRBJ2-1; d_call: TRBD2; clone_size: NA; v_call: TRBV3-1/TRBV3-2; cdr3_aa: CASSHRLAGGPGYQFF; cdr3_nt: TGTGCCAGCAGCCACCGACTAGCGGGAGGGCCGGGTTATCAGTTCTTC
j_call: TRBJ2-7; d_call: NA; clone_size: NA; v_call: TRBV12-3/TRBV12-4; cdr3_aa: CASSLGSSYEQYF; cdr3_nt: TGTGCCAGCAGTTTAGGTAGCTCCTACGAGCAGTACTTC
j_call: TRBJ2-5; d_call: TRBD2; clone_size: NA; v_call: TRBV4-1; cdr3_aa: CASSQGPGLAGGPQETQYF; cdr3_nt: TGCGCCAGCAGCCAAGGACCGGGACTAGCGGGGGGCCCCCAAGAGACCCAGTACTTC
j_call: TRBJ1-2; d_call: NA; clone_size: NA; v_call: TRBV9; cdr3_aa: CASSSQPGLQYGYTF; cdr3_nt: TGTGCCAGCAGCTCTCAACCGGGACTCCAATATGGCTACACCTTC
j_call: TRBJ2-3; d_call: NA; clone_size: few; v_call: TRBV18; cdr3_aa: CASESRGTDTQYF; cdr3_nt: TGTGCCAGCGAGTCCCGTGGCACAGATACGCAGTATTTT
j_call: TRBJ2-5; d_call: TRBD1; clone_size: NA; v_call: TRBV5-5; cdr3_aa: CASSFGQGGETQYF; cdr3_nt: TGTGCCAGCAGCTTCGGACAGGGTGGGGAGACCCAGTACTTC
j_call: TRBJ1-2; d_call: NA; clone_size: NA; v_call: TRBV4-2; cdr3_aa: CASSRGDYGYTF; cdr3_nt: TGTGCCAGCAGCCGGGGGGACTATGGCTACACCTTC
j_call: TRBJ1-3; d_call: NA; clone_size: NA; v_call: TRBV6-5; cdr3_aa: CASSSTGSGNTIYF; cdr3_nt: TGTGCCAGCAGTTCAACAGGGTCCGGAAACACCATATATTTT
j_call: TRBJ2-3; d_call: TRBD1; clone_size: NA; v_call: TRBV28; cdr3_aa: CASSNPPGGGMYTQYF; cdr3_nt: TGTGCCAGCAGTAACCCACCAGGGGGCGGAATGTATACGCAGTATTTT
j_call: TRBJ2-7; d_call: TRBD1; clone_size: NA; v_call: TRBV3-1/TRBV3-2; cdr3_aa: CASSQVQGAREQYF; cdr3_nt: TGTGCCAGCAGCCAAGTTCAGGGGGCAAGGGAGCAGTACTTC
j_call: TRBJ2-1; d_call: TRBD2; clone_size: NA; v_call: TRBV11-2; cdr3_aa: CASSLDGRLAVRNSYNEQFF; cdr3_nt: TGTGCCAGCAGCTTAGATGGTCGCCTAGCGGTCAGGAATTCCTACAATGAGCAGTTCTTC
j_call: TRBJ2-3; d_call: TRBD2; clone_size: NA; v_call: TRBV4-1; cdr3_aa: CASSRTSGGAEDTQYF; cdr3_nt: TGCGCCAGCAGCCGGACTAGCGGGGGGGCCGAAGATACGCAGTATTTT
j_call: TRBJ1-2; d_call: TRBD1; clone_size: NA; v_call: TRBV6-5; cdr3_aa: CASSQGTANYGYTF; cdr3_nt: TGTGCCAGCAGCCAAGGGACAGCGAACTATGGCTACACCTTC
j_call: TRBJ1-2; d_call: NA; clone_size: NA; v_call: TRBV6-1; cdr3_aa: CASSEGGVVGHGYTF; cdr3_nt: TGTGCCAGCAGTGAAGGGGGGGTCGTAGGGCATGGCTACACCTTC
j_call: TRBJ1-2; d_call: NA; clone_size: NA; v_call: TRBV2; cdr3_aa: CASSEGGQALFGYTF; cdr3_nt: TGTGCCAGCAGCGAGGGGGGGCAGGCCCTCTTTGGCTACACCTTC
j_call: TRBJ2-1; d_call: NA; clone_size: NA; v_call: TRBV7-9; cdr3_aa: CASSLTRNYYNEQFF; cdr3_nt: TGTGCCAGCAGCCTTACACGAAATTACTACAATGAGCAGTTCTTC
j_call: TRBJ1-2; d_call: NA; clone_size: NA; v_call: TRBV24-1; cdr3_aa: CATSDTRYGYTF; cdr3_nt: TGTGCCACCAGTGACACGAGGTACGGCTACACCTTC
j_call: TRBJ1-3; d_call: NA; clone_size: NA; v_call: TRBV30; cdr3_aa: CAWDAGISGNTIYF; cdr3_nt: TGTGCCTGGGATGCTGGCATCTCTGGAAACACCATATATTTT
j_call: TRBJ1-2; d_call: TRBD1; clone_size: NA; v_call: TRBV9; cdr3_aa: CASSGGQGDGYGYTF; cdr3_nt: TGTGCCAGCAGCGGCGGACAGGGGGACGGCTATGGCTACACCTTC
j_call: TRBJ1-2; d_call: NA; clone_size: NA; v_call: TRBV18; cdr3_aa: CASSGSVGYTF; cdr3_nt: TGTGCCAGCTCTGGCAGTGTCGGCTACACCTTC
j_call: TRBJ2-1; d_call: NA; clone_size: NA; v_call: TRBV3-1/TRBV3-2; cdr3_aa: CASSQVPGTEQFF; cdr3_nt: TGTGCCAGCAGCCAAGTTCCAGGAACCGAGCAGTTCTTC
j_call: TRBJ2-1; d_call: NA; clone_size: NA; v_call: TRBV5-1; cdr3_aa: CASSLGGGRNEQFF; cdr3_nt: TGCGCCAGCAGCCTCGGTGGGGGGAGGAATGAGCAGTTCTTC
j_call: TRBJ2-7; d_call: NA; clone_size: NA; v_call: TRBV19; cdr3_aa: CASSTVYEQYF; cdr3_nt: TGTGCCAGTAGCACAGTTTACGAGCAGTACTTC
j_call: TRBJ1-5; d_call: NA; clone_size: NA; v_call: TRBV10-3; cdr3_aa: CATLSGGSNQPQHF; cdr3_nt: TGTGCCACTCTTTCGGGGGGGAGCAATCAGCCCCAGCATTTT
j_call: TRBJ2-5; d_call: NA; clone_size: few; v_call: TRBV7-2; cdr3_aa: CASSPSSETQYF; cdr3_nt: TGTGCCAGCAGCCCGAGCTCGGAGACCCAGTACTTC
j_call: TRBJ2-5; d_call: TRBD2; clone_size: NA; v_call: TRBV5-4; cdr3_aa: CASSLAGGGGAGTQYF; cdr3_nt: TGTGCCAGCAGCTTGGCCGGCGGGGGGGGCGCGGGGACCCAGTACTTC
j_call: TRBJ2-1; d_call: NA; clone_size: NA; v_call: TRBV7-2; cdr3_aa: CASSDGRGRDEQFF; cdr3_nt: TGTGCCAGCAGCGACGGCAGGGGTAGGGATGAGCAGTTCTTC
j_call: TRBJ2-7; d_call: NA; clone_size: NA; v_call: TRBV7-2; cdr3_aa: CASSSARGSYEQYF; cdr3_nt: TGTGCCAGCAGCTCTGCCCGGGGCTCCTACGAGCAGTACTTC
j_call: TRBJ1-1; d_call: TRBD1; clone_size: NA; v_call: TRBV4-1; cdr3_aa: CASRQGGTEAFF; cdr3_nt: TGCGCCAGCCGACAGGGTGGCACTGAAGCTTTCTTT
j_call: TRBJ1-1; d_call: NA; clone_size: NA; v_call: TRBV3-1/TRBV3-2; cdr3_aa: CASSPTGGFGTEAFF; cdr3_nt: TGTGCCAGCAGCCCGACGGGGGGGTTCGGCACTGAAGCTTTCTTT
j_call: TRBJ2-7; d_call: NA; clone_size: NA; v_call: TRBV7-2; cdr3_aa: CASSLTGLSYEQYF; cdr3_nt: TGTGCCAGCAGCCTTACAGGGTTGAGCTACGAGCAGTACTTC
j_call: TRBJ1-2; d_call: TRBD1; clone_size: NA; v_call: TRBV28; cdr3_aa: CASRGTGYGYTF; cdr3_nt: TGTGCCAGCAGGGGGACAGGGTACGGCTACACCTTC
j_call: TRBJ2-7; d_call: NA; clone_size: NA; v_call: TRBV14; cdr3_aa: CASSHGHLSYEQYF; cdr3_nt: TGTGCCAGCAGCCACGGACATCTCTCCTACGAGCAGTACTTC
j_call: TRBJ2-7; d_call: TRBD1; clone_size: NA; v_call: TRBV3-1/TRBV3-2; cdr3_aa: CASSQDPGQFYEQYF; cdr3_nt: TGTGCCAGCAGCCAAGACCCGGGACAGTTCTACGAGCAGTACTTC
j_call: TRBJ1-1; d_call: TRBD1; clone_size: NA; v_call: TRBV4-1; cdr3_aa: CASSQSRTGATLNTEAFF; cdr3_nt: TGCGCCAGCAGCCAATCTAGGACAGGGGCAACGTTAAACACTGAAGCTTTCTTT
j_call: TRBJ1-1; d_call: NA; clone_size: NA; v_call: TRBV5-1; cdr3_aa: CASSLGGNTEAFF; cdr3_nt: TGCGCCAGCAGCTTGGGCGGGAACACTGAAGCTTTCTTT
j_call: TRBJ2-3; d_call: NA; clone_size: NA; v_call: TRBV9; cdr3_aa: CASSVAPGSTDTQYF; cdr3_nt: TGTGCCAGCAGCGTAGCTCCAGGGAGCACAGATACGCAGTATTTT
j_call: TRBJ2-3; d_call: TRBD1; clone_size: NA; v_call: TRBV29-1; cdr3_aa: CSADRELDTQYF; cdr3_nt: TGCAGCGCGGACAGGGAGTTAGATACGCAGTATTTT
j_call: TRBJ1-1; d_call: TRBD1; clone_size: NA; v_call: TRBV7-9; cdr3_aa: CASSDRVSEAFF; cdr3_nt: TGTGCCAGCAGCGACAGGGTTTCTGAAGCTTTCTTT
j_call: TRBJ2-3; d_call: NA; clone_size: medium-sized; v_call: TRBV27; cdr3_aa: CASSYRAGTDTQYF; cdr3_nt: TGTGCCAGCAGTTACAGGGCCGGCACAGATACGCAGTATTTT
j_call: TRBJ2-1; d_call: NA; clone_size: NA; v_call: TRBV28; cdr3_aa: CAISGDEQFF; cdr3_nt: TGTGCCATTTCAGGCGATGAGCAGTTCTTC
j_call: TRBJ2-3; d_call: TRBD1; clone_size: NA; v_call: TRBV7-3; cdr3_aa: CASSPQGARDTQYF; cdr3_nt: TGTGCCAGCAGCCCACAGGGGGCGCGTGATACGCAGTATTTT
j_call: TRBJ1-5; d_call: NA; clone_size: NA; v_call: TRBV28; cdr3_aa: CASTSGWPQHF; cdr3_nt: TGTGCCAGCACCTCAGGTTGGCCCCAGCATTTT
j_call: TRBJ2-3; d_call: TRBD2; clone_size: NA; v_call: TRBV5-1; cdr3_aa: CASKGGVIGWITDTQYF; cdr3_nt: TGCGCCAGCAAGGGAGGGGTCATAGGATGGATCACAGATACGCAGTATTTT
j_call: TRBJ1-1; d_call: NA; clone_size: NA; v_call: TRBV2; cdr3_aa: CASMQDSGGTEAFF; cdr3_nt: TGTGCCAGCATGCAGGACAGTGGGGGCACTGAAGCTTTCTTT
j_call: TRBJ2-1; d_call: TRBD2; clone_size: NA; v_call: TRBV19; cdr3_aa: CASSLLAGSYNEQFF; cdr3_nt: TGTGCCAGTAGTCTCCTAGCGGGATCCTACAATGAGCAGTTCTTC
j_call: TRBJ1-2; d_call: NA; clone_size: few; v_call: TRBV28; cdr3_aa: CASISQGFGYTF; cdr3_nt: TGTGCCAGCATATCGCAGGGGTTTGGCTACACCTTC
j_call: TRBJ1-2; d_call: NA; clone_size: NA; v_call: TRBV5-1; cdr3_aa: CASSLFERDYGYTF; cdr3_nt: TGCGCCAGCAGCTTGTTTGAGAGGGACTATGGCTACACCTTC